The sequence of this T cell receptor beta chain was determined in a study of T cells after yellow fever vaccination. Study summary: For low cell numbers, libraries were made with SMART-Seq v4 Ultra Low Input. Points from the study as a whole: After the booster, approximately 96% of CD4 and more than 85% of CD8 primary-response clones were re-detected. The CD4 and CD8 compartments had a small share of their clonotypes in common.

5'RACE template switching added a universal primer site and UMIs to TCR cDNA. MiXCR, run by TCRdb on the 5' RACE reads, gives a single entry per CDR3 protein. The repertoire has 510,000 or so distinct CDR3 sequences, less than 20% of them found once; the top ten carry approximately 14%. There are 13 residues in the CDR3. The germline gives CDR1 ENHRY, CDR2 SYGVKD. The ends lost 6 bases at V and 8 bases at J; junction bases unmatched: 5. Details on this clonotype: Its specificity is not known.

The source is a young man who received the YFV17D yellow fever vaccine. The sequences come from PBMCs, collected 15 days after the yellow fever booster vaccination. V usage is TRBV10-3 and J usage is TRBJ2-1; 9 bases are a match to TRBD2. DNA for the CDR3: TGTGCCATCAGCCTAGCGGGACTGGATGAGCAGTTCTTC. It yields the protein CAISLAGLDEQFF.